This is a list of T cell receptor beta chains from one sample in a study of T cell responses to AZD1222 COVID-19 vaccine. Sequenced by immunoSEQ multiplex PCR; TCRdb stores in-frame clones only, minus some. The sample holds roughly 100,000 clones, around 87% seen once. The material sequenced was peripheral blood, taken on day 0 of AZD1222 vaccination. These receptors came from an adult in good health. The CDR3 runs from the conserved cysteine through the conserved F or W. Fields, in order: J gene, D gene, V gene, clone size, CDR3 DNA, CDR3 protein. The D gene is left open where the match is weak. Part of the rows lack a size; the others show once, few, many or a class for expanded clones.

j_call: TRBJ1-4; d_call: NA; v_call: TRBV5-4; clone_size: NA; cdr3_nt: TGTGCCAGCAGCTTTGCGCCCCGGGACGGAACTAATGAAAAACTGTTTTTT; cdr3_aa: CASSFAPRDGTNEKLFF
j_call: TRBJ2-7; d_call: TRBD2; v_call: TRBV5-1; clone_size: NA; cdr3_nt: TGCGCCAGCAGCTCCTCTACTAGCGGGGGGGCGAGAGAGCAGTACTTC; cdr3_aa: CASSSSTSGGAREQYF
j_call: TRBJ2-5; d_call: NA; v_call: TRBV25-1; clone_size: NA; cdr3_nt: TGTGCCAGCAGTGAATATGGGGTGACCCAGTACTTC; cdr3_aa: CASSEYGVTQYF
j_call: TRBJ2-2; d_call: TRBD2; v_call: TRBV5-1; clone_size: NA; cdr3_nt: TGCGCCAGCAGCCCACTAGCGGGGGGGAACACCGGGGAGCTGTTTTTT; cdr3_aa: CASSPLAGGNTGELFF
j_call: TRBJ1-5; d_call: NA; v_call: TRBV6-2/TRBV6-3; clone_size: NA; cdr3_nt: TGTGCCAGCAGTTACAGGGCAGCCGGGTATCAGCCCCAGCATTTT; cdr3_aa: CASSYRAAGYQPQHF
j_call: TRBJ1-6; d_call: NA; v_call: TRBV3-1/TRBV3-2; clone_size: NA; cdr3_nt: TGTGCCAGCAGCCAAGGGAAGGGACGGTTTAATTCACCCCTCCACTTT; cdr3_aa: CASSQGKGRFNSPLHF
j_call: TRBJ2-7; d_call: NA; v_call: TRBV6-6; clone_size: NA; cdr3_nt: TGTGCCAGCAGTGCCCGACCGTACGAGCAGTACTTC; cdr3_aa: CASSARPYEQYF
j_call: TRBJ1-1; d_call: NA; v_call: TRBV5-1; clone_size: NA; cdr3_nt: TGCGCCAGCAGCTTAACGACCTCAAACACTGAAGCTTTCTTT; cdr3_aa: CASSLTTSNTEAFF
j_call: TRBJ2-7; d_call: TRBD2; v_call: TRBV12-3/TRBV12-4; clone_size: once; cdr3_nt: TGTGCCAGCAGTGTCGGGACTACTGAGGAGCAGTACTTC; cdr3_aa: CASSVGTTEEQYF
j_call: TRBJ1-1; d_call: TRBD1; v_call: TRBV7-2; clone_size: NA; cdr3_nt: TGTGCCAGCAGCTTTCGGACAGGGGTGGGAACTGAAGCTTTCTTT; cdr3_aa: CASSFRTGVGTEAFF
j_call: TRBJ1-1; d_call: NA; v_call: TRBV28; clone_size: NA; cdr3_nt: TGTGCCAGCAGTTTAATGGACACTGAAGCTTTCTTT; cdr3_aa: CASSLMDTEAFF
j_call: TRBJ1-1; d_call: NA; v_call: TRBV5-1; clone_size: NA; cdr3_nt: TGCGCCAGCAGCTTGGGCTTAGACAACACTGAAGCTTTCTTT; cdr3_aa: CASSLGLDNTEAFF
j_call: TRBJ1-4; d_call: NA; v_call: TRBV5-5; clone_size: NA; cdr3_nt: TGTGCCAGCAGCTTGTTCTCTACAACTAATGAAAAACTGTTTTTT; cdr3_aa: CASSLFSTTNEKLFF
j_call: TRBJ1-5; d_call: TRBD1; v_call: TRBV18; clone_size: NA; cdr3_nt: TGTGCCAGCTCACCGAGGACAGGGGACCAGCCCCAGCATTTT; cdr3_aa: CASSPRTGDQPQHF
j_call: TRBJ2-4; d_call: TRBD1; v_call: TRBV19; clone_size: NA; cdr3_nt: TGTGCCAGTAATAACAGGGGTGGGGGTCAGTACTTC; cdr3_aa: CASNNRGGGQYF
j_call: TRBJ1-1; d_call: NA; v_call: TRBV28; clone_size: NA; cdr3_nt: TGTGCCAGCAGTTTGGGGAGGGACACTGAAGCTTTCTTT; cdr3_aa: CASSLGRDTEAFF
j_call: TRBJ1-2; d_call: NA; v_call: TRBV4-2; clone_size: NA; cdr3_nt: TGTGCCAGCAGCCAAGAAGGTCGTGGCTACACCTTC; cdr3_aa: CASSQEGRGYTF
j_call: TRBJ2-7; d_call: NA; v_call: TRBV6-2/TRBV6-3; clone_size: NA; cdr3_nt: TGTGCCAGCAGTTACCCCAGGGGACACTCCTACGAGCAGTACTTC; cdr3_aa: CASSYPRGHSYEQYF
j_call: TRBJ2-5; d_call: NA; v_call: TRBV5-4; clone_size: NA; cdr3_nt: TGTGCCAGCACTCGGAGGTGGGGGGTCCAAGAGACCCAGTACTTC; cdr3_aa: CASTRRWGVQETQYF
j_call: TRBJ2-1; d_call: TRBD2; v_call: TRBV13; clone_size: NA; cdr3_nt: TGTGCCAGCAGACACGCGGGGTTCGTCTGGCCTAGCGGGAAGGACAATGAGCAGTTCTTC; cdr3_aa: CASRHAGFVWPSGKDNEQFF
j_call: TRBJ2-7; d_call: TRBD2; v_call: TRBV7-2; clone_size: NA; cdr3_nt: TGTGCCAGCAGCTGGCTAGCGGGCGAGCAGTACTTC; cdr3_aa: CASSWLAGEQYF
j_call: TRBJ2-7; d_call: NA; v_call: TRBV11-2; clone_size: NA; cdr3_nt: TGTGCCAGCAGCTTAGATTCGGCCTCAGAGCAGTACTTC; cdr3_aa: CASSLDSASEQYF
j_call: TRBJ2-7; d_call: NA; v_call: TRBV6-5; clone_size: few; cdr3_nt: TGTGCCAGCAGGACCGAGCCTAGATCCTACGAGCAGTACTTC; cdr3_aa: CASRTEPRSYEQYF
j_call: TRBJ2-1; d_call: NA; v_call: TRBV19; clone_size: NA; cdr3_nt: TGTGCCAGTAGTATAGCGGAGGGGGCTTGGAATGAGCAGTTCTTC; cdr3_aa: CASSIAEGAWNEQFF
j_call: TRBJ2-7; d_call: TRBD1; v_call: TRBV28; clone_size: NA; cdr3_nt: TGTGCCAGCAGTTTGGGGTTGGACAGGGGCTCCTACGAGCAGTACTTC; cdr3_aa: CASSLGLDRGSYEQYF
j_call: TRBJ2-3; d_call: NA; v_call: TRBV5-6; clone_size: NA; cdr3_nt: TGTGCCAGCAGCTTGGATGGCCCTCGGGATACGCAGTATTTT; cdr3_aa: CASSLDGPRDTQYF
j_call: TRBJ1-2; d_call: NA; v_call: TRBV10-3; clone_size: NA; cdr3_nt: TGTGCCATTAGCAACAGGGCTTCTAACTATGGCTACACCTTC; cdr3_aa: CAISNRASNYGYTF
j_call: TRBJ1-6; d_call: NA; v_call: TRBV7-2; clone_size: NA; cdr3_nt: TGTGCCAGCAGCTTAGATTACAAGTCACCCCTCCACTTT; cdr3_aa: CASSLDYKSPLHF
j_call: TRBJ2-7; d_call: NA; v_call: TRBV7-9; clone_size: NA; cdr3_nt: TGTGCCAGCAGCGCTGGACCCTTCACGGCTGGCGAGCAGTACTTC; cdr3_aa: CASSAGPFTAGEQYF
j_call: TRBJ1-1; d_call: NA; v_call: TRBV29-1; clone_size: NA; cdr3_nt: TGCAGCGTTGTGGGGCAGTTAAACACTGAAGCTTTCTTT; cdr3_aa: CSVVGQLNTEAFF
j_call: TRBJ1-3; d_call: TRBD1; v_call: TRBV11-2; clone_size: NA; cdr3_nt: TGTGCCAGCAGCTTAGACCTGACAGGGGCTGGAAACACCATATATTTT; cdr3_aa: CASSLDLTGAGNTIYF
j_call: TRBJ1-1; d_call: NA; v_call: TRBV10-1; clone_size: once; cdr3_nt: TGCGCCAGCAGTGAGTCTAAGGAATCGGCGAACACTGAAGCTTTCTTT; cdr3_aa: CASSESKESANTEAFF
j_call: TRBJ1-2; d_call: TRBD1; v_call: TRBV2; clone_size: NA; cdr3_nt: TGTGCCAGAGGACCTGCCAGGGGGGAGGGCTACACCTTC; cdr3_aa: CARGPARGEGYTF
j_call: TRBJ2-7; d_call: NA; v_call: TRBV6-5; clone_size: NA; cdr3_nt: TGTGCCAGCAGTCGAAAGCCTGGACGGCGCTACGAGCAGTACTTC; cdr3_aa: CASSRKPGRRYEQYF
j_call: TRBJ2-5; d_call: NA; v_call: TRBV5-1; clone_size: NA; cdr3_nt: TGCGCCAGCAGCTTCGGACGCCAAGAAGAGACCCAGTACTTC; cdr3_aa: CASSFGRQEETQYF
j_call: TRBJ1-1; d_call: TRBD1; v_call: TRBV29-1; clone_size: NA; cdr3_nt: TGCAGCGTTGCGGGACAGGGGGAGGGTGAAGCTTTCTTT; cdr3_aa: CSVAGQGEGEAFF
j_call: TRBJ2-6; d_call: NA; v_call: TRBV6-2/TRBV6-3; clone_size: NA; cdr3_nt: TGTGCCAGCAGTTACACCCCCCCTTACTCTGGGGCCAACGTCCTGACTTTC; cdr3_aa: CASSYTPPYSGANVLTF
j_call: TRBJ2-7; d_call: NA; v_call: TRBV6-1; clone_size: NA; cdr3_nt: TGTGCCAGCAGTGAAAGAACTACGTTTTCCTCCTACGAGCAGTACTTC; cdr3_aa: CASSERTTFSSYEQYF
j_call: TRBJ2-1; d_call: TRBD1; v_call: TRBV19; clone_size: NA; cdr3_nt: TGTGCCACCAAGGTGCAGGGGGCTTACAATGAGCAGTTCTTC; cdr3_aa: CATKVQGAYNEQFF
j_call: TRBJ2-7; d_call: NA; v_call: TRBV2; clone_size: NA; cdr3_nt: TGTGCCAGCAGTGTTGGCGAGCAGTACTTC; cdr3_aa: CASSVGEQYF
j_call: TRBJ1-2; d_call: TRBD1; v_call: TRBV7-9; clone_size: NA; cdr3_nt: TGTGCCAGCAGCTTAGGAGGGGGCGATGGCTACACCTTC; cdr3_aa: CASSLGGGDGYTF
j_call: TRBJ1-2; d_call: NA; v_call: TRBV28; clone_size: NA; cdr3_nt: TGTGCCAGCAGTACCACAGACTATGGCTACACCTTC; cdr3_aa: CASSTTDYGYTF
j_call: TRBJ1-2; d_call: NA; v_call: TRBV5-4; clone_size: NA; cdr3_nt: TGTGCCAGCAGCTCAATTGGGCTCAGCGACTATGGCTACACCTTC; cdr3_aa: CASSSIGLSDYGYTF
j_call: TRBJ2-1; d_call: NA; v_call: TRBV19; clone_size: NA; cdr3_nt: TGTGCCAGTAGTATGGAGGGGGGAACCTACAATGAGCAGTTCTTC; cdr3_aa: CASSMEGGTYNEQFF
j_call: TRBJ2-6; d_call: NA; v_call: TRBV19; clone_size: NA; cdr3_nt: TGTGCCAGTAGTTACGGACAGCGGGCCAACGTCCTGACTTTC; cdr3_aa: CASSYGQRANVLTF
j_call: TRBJ1-1; d_call: NA; v_call: TRBV7-9; clone_size: once; cdr3_nt: TGTGCCAGCAGCTCAAGGGACGGGGGGAACACTGAAGCTTTCTTT; cdr3_aa: CASSSRDGGNTEAFF
j_call: TRBJ2-7; d_call: NA; v_call: TRBV7-8; clone_size: NA; cdr3_nt: TGTGCCAGCTCTCTTAGGGACCGAAACGTCGAGCAGTACTTC; cdr3_aa: CASSLRDRNVEQYF
j_call: TRBJ2-7; d_call: NA; v_call: TRBV11-3; clone_size: NA; cdr3_nt: TGTGCCAGCAGCCAATATTCTGCCTACGAGCAGTACTTC; cdr3_aa: CASSQYSAYEQYF
j_call: TRBJ2-2; d_call: NA; v_call: TRBV7-9; clone_size: once; cdr3_nt: TGTGCCAGCAGCTTAATGCAGACTAAGGTGGGGGAGCTGTTTTTT; cdr3_aa: CASSLMQTKVGELFF
j_call: TRBJ1-2; d_call: NA; v_call: TRBV13; clone_size: NA; cdr3_nt: TGTGCCAGCAGCTTAGGGGGACGGTTAGCTAACTATGGCTACACCTTC; cdr3_aa: CASSLGGRLANYGYTF
j_call: TRBJ1-1; d_call: NA; v_call: TRBV5-5; clone_size: NA; cdr3_nt: TGTGCCAGCAGCTTGGTCGTCTCCGTGAACACTGAAGCTTTCTTT; cdr3_aa: CASSLVVSVNTEAFF
j_call: TRBJ1-2; d_call: TRBD1; v_call: TRBV5-8; clone_size: NA; cdr3_nt: TGTGCCAGCAGATGGACAGGGGGCTCAAAGTCTAACTATGGCTACACCTTC; cdr3_aa: CASRWTGGSKSNYGYTF
j_call: TRBJ2-1; d_call: NA; v_call: TRBV4-1; clone_size: NA; cdr3_nt: TGCGCCAGCAGTGATTCTCGCGGACCTTACAATGAGCAGTTCTTC; cdr3_aa: CASSDSRGPYNEQFF
j_call: TRBJ1-5; d_call: NA; v_call: TRBV6-2/TRBV6-3; clone_size: NA; cdr3_nt: TGTGCCAGCAGCCCGCGGGGGGCTGGCAATCAGCCCCAGCATTTT; cdr3_aa: CASSPRGAGNQPQHF